This T cell receptor beta chain comes out of a study of T-cell reconstitution after alpha-beta-depleted transplantation in children. The V end was cut by 2 bases, the J end by 0 bases, with 13 bases between. This CDR3 has 16 amino acids. CDR1 and CDR2 from the germline V gene are SGHDN and FVKESK. Study-wide points: Expanded graft clones numbering several hundred reportedly gave rise to alpha-beta T cells about two months after transplant.

Points on this clonotype: Antigen: not known.

Construction of the TCRbeta library involved unique molecular identifiers. A single record per CDR3 protein comes from TCRdb applying MiXCR to the PCR reads. The sample includes 780,000 or so distinct CDR3 sequences, roughly 15% of them seen just once. The TCR was taken from a male patient aged 10 to 17 who had a stem cell transplant for acute lymphoblastic leukemia, so the T cells may come from the graft donor. This specimen was PBMCs, mostly from graft donor cells, taken 360 days after TCRalphabeta/CD19-depleted stem cell transplant. The chain combines TRBV14 with TRBJ1-2, with unresolved D. The CDR3 DNA sequence: TGTGCCAGCAGCCAACTCATCCGGGGAGCTAACTATGGCTACACCTTC. This translates into CASSQLIRGANYGYTF.